This T cell receptor beta chain was sequenced in a study of technical replicates of blood from a handful of donors. The CDR3 is 13 residues long. The V end was cut by 2 bases, the J end by 8 bases, with 12 bases between. Looked up from germline, CDR1 is MNHEY and CDR2 is SVGAGI. Assay: immunoSEQ multiplex PCR; the TCRdb copy retains only in-frame clones and omits some. The sample contains some 14,000 clones, over 80% of which appear only once. This clonotype originated in a human donor in good health. Sequencing input: PBMCs. The chain joins TRBV6-5 to TRBJ1-2, with a possible D match to TRBD1 (6 bases). The CDR3 is CASSYDRSAGYTF. CDR3 in DNA: TGTGCCAGCAGTTACGACAGGTCGGCCGGCTACACCTTC.